The T cell receptor (beta chain) under discussion was sequenced for a study of blood T cells in healthy people across ages. Findings and caveats of the study: Diversity was estimated from one million T cells, and these estimates were considered underestimates. Reliance upon unsorted PBMCs precluded definitive naive versus antigen-experienced comparison. The CMV status of each donor remained undetermined, and this could have confounded shifts in expanded clonotypes.

Sample-barcoded 5' priming and a J-beta primer mix drove a second PCR of roughly 7 to 11 cycles. With 12 random nucleotides, a template-switch adaptor tagged each individual cDNA molecule. TCRdb reanalysed the 5' RACE reads using MiXCR and keeps one entry per CDR3 protein. The sample yields 1.8 million or so distinct CDR3 sequences, about two fifths seen once. A remark on this clonotype: Its antigen remains unidentified.

V was cut by 5 bases and J by 7 bases, with 11 bases left in between. The germline CDR1 and CDR2 sequences are SEHNR and FQNEAQ (reference sequence). The CDR3 loop spans 12 amino acids. This chain joins TRBV7-9 and TRBJ1-1; no reliable D call. The TCR was taken from a human donor in good health. The sample consisted of blood. As DNA, the CDR3 is TGTGCCAGCAGCCAAGAGGCGGATGAAGCTTTCTTT. Protein product: CASSQEADEAFF. Supplemented by reference TRBV7-9 and TRBJ1-1, the full variable domain reads DTGVSQNPRHKITKRGQNVTFRCDPISEHNRLYWYRQTLGQGPEFLTYFQNEAQLEKSRLLSDRFSAERPKGSFSTLEIQRTEQGDSAMYLCASSQEADEAFFGQGTRLTVV.